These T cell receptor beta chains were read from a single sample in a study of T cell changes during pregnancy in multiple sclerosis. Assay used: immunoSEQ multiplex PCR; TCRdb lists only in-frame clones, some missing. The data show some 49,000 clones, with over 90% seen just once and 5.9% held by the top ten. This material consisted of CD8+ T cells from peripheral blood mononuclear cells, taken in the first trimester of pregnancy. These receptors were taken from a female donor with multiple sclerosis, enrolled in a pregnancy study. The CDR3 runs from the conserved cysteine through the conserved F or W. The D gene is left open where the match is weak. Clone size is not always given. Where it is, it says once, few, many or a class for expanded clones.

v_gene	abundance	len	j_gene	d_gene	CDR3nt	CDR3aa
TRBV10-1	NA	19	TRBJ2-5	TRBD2	TGCGCCAGCAGTGACAAGAGGGGACTAGCAGACCCGGGATCGGGGACCCAGTACTTC	CASSDKRGLADPGSGTQYF
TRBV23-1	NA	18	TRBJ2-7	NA	TGCGCCAGCAGCTATATAGGCCCCACGCACGGGGGCTCCTACGAGCAGTACTTC	CASSYIGPTHGGSYEQYF
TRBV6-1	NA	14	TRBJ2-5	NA	TGTGCCAGCCAAATCGACAGAAATCAAGAGACCCAGTACTTC	CASQIDRNQETQYF
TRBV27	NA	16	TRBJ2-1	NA	TGTGCCAGCAGTCCCGGGGTAGCGGTCTCCTACAATGAGCAGTTCTTC	CASSPGVAVSYNEQFF
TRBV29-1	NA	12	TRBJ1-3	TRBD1	TGCAGCGTTGGACAGGGTACTGACACCATATATTTT	CSVGQGTDTIYF
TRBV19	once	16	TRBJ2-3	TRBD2	TGTGCCAGTAGTCACGGTAGCGGGCCATCCACAGATACGCAGTATTTT	CASSHGSGPSTDTQYF
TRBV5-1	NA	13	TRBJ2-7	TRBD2	TGCGCCAGCAGCGAGGGAGGGGTAGGAGAGCAGTACTTC	CASSEGGVGEQYF
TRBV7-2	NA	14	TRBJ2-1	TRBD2	TGTGCCAGCAGCTTAGTACTAGCGAGCAATGAGCAGTTCTTC	CASSLVLASNEQFF
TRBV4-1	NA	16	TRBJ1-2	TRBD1	TGCGCCAGCAGCCAAGATCAGGGACAGGGGAACTATGGCTACACCTTC	CASSQDQGQGNYGYTF
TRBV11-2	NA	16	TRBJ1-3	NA	TGTGCCAGCAGCTTAGATGATGGCATTTCTGGAAACACCATATATTTT	CASSLDDGISGNTIYF